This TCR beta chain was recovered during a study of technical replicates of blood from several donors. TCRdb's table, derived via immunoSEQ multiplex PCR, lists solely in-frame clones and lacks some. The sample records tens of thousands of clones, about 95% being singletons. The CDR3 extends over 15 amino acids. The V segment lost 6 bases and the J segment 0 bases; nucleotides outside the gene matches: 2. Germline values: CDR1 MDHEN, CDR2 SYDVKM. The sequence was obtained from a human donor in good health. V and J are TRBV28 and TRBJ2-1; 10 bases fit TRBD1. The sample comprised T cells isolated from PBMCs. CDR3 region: CASRTGGFSYNEQFF. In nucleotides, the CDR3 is TGTGCCAGCAGGACAGGGGGCTTCTCCTACAATGAGCAGTTCTTC.